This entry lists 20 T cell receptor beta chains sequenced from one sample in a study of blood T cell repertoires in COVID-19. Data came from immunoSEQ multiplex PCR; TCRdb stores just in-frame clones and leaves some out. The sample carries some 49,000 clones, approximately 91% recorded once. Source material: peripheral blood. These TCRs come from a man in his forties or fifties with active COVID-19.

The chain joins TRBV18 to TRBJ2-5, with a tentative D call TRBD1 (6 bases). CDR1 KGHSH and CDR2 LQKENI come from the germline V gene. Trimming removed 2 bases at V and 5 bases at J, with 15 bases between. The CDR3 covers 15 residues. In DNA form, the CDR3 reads TGTGCCAGCTCACCAATAGCAGGGGCCCGGGAGACCCAGTACTTC. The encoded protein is CASSPIAGARETQYF.

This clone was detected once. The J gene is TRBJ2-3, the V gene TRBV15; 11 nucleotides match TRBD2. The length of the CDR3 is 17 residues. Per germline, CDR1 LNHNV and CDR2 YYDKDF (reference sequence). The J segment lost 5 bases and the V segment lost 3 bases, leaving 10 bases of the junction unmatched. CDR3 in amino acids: CATSSDLTTSGKDTQYF. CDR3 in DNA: TGTGCCACCAGCAGTGATTTAACGACTAGCGGGAAAGATACGCAGTATTTT.

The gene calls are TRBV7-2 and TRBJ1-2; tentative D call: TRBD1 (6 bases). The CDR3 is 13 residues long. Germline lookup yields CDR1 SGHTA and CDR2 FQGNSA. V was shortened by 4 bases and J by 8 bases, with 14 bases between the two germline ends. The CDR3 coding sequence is TGTGCCAGCAGCTCGTCAGGGGAGTCCGGCTACACCTTC. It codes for CASSSSGESGYTF. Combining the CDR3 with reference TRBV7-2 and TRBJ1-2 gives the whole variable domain GAGVSQSPSNKVTEKGKDVELRCDPISGHTALYWYRQSLGQGLEFLIYFQGNSAPDKSGLPSDRFSAERTGGSVSTLTIQRTQQEDSAVYLCASSSSGESGYTFGSGTRLTVV.

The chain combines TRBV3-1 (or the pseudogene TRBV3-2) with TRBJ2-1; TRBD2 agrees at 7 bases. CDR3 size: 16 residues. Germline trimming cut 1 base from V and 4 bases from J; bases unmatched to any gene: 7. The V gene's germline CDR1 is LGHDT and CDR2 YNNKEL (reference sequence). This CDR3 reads CASSQGASGRYNEQFF. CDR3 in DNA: TGTGCCAGCAGCCAAGGGGCTAGCGGCCGTTACAATGAGCAGTTCTTC.

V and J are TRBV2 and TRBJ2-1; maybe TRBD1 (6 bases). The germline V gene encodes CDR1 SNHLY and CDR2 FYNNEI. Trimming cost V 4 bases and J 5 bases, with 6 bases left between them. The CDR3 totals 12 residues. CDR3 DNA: TGTGCCAGCAGTGGACAGGACAATGAGCAGTTCTTC. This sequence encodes CASSGQDNEQFF.

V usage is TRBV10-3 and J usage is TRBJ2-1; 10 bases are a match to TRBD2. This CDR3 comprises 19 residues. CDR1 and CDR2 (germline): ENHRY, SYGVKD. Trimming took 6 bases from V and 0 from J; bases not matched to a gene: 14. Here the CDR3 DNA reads TGTGCCATCAGCTCCGGGCTAGCGGGGGCCGTCTCCTCCTACAATGAGCAGTTCTTC. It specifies CAISSGLAGAVSSYNEQFF.

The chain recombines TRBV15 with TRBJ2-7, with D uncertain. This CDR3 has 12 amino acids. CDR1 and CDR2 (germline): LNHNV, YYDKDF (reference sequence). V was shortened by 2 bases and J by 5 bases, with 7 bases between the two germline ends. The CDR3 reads CATSRNRNEQYF. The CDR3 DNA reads TGTGCCACCAGCAGAAATCGTAACGAGCAGTACTTC.

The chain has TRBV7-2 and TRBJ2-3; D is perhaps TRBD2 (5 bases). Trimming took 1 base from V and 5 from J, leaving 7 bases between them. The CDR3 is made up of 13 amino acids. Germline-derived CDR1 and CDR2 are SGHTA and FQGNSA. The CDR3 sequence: CASSLDRGDTQYF. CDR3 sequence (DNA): TGTGCCAGCAGCTTAGACCGGGGAGATACGCAGTATTTT.

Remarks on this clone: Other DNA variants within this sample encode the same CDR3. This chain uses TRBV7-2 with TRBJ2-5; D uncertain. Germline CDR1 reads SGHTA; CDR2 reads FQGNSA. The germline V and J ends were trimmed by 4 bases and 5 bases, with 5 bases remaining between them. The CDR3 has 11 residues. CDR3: CASSSGETQYF. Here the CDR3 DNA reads TGTGCCAGCAGCTCGGGTGAGACCCAGTACTTC.

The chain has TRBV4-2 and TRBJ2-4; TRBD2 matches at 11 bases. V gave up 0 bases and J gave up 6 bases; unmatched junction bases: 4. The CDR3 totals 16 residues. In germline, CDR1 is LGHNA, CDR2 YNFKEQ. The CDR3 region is CASSQEGTSGGNIQYF. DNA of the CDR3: TGTGCCAGCAGCCAAGAAGGGACTAGCGGCGGAAACATTCAGTACTTC.

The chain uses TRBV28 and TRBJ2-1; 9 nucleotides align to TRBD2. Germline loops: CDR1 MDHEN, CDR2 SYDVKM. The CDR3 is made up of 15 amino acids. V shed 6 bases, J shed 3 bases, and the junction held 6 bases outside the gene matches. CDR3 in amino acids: CASRPGTSLYNEQFF. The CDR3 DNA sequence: TGTGCCAGCAGACCCGGGACTAGCCTCTACAATGAGCAGTTCTTC.

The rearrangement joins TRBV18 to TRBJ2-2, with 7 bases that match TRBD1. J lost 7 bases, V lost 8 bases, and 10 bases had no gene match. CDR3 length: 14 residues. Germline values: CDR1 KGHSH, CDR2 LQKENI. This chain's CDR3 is CASHGQATNGELFF. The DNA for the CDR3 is TGTGCCAGCCATGGACAGGCCACTAACGGGGAGCTGTTTTTT.

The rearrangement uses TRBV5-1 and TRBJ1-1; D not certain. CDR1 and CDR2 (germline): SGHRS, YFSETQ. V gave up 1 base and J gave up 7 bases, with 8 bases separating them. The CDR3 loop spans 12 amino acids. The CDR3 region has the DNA TGCGCCAGCAGCTTGACGGGTGTTGAAGCTTTCTTT. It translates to CASSLTGVEAFF.

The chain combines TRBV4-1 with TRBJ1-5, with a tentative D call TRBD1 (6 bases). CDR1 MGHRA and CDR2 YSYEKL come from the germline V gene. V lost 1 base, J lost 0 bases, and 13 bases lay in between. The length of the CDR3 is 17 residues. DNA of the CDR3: TGCGCCAGCAGCCAAGGCCCAGGACAGACTAGCAATCAGCCCCAGCATTTT. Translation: CASSQGPGQTSNQPQHF.

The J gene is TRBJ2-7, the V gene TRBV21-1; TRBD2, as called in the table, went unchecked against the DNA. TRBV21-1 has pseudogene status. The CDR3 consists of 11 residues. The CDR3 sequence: CAREGVYEQYF. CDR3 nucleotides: TGTGCCCGCGAAGGAGTCTACGAGCAGTACTTC.

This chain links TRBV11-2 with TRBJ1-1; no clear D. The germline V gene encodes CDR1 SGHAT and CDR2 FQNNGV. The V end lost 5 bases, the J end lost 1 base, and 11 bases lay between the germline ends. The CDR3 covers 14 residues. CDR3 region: CASSAQRGNTEAFF. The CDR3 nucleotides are TGTGCCAGCAGCGCGCAACGGGGGAACACTGAAGCTTTCTTT.

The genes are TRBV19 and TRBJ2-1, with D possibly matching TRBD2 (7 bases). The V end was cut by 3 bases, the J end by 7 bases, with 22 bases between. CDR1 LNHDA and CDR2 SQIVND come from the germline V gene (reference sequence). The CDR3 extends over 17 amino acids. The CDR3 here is CASSMVGARGGRNEQFF. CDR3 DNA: TGTGCCAGTAGTATGGTGGGAGCGAGGGGGGGCAGGAATGAGCAGTTCTTC.

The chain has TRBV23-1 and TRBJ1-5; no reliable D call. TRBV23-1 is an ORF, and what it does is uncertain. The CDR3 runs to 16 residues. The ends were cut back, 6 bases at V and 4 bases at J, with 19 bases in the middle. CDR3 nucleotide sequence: TGCGCCAGCAGCCGGAGACCGCGGCGCCGAAATCAGCCCCAGCATTTT. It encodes CASSRRPRRRNQPQHF.

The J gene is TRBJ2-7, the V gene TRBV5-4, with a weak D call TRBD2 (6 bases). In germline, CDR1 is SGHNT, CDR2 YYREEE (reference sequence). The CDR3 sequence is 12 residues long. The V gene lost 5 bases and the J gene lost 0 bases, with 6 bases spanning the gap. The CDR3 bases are TGTGCCAGCAGGCGGGACTCCTACGAGCAGTACTTC. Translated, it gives CASRRDSYEQYF.

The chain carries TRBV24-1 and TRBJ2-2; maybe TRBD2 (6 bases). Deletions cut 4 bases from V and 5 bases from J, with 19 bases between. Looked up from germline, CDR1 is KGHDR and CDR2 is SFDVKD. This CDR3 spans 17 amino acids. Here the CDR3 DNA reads TGTGCCACCAGTGAATCTCCGGGACGGGGGAATACCGGGGAGCTGTTTTTT. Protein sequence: CATSESPGRGNTGELFF.